The 18 T cell receptor beta chains given below trace back to one sample, sequenced in a study of T cells in women clearing cervical HPV infection. Measured with immunoSEQ multiplex PCR; TCRdb has only the in-frame clones, and not every one. The record lists fewer than 40,000 clones, of which the ten most abundant hold roughly 6.5%. Specimen: blood buffy coat. These TCRs come from a woman between 18 and 75 years old with a cervical HPV16 infection that either progressed to CIN3+ or cleared (not recorded which).

Remarks on this clone: The read finishes 3 residues shy of the CDR3 end, and the germline J gene is used to complete it. This chain connects TRBV4-1 to TRBJ2-7, with D hard to call. V was trimmed by 1 base and J by 5 bases, leaving 9 bases between them. In germline, CDR1 is MGHRA, CDR2 YSYEKL. The CDR3 sequence is 13 residues long. The chain's CDR3 is CASSQVTYDEQYF. The covered CDR3 bases are TGCGCCAGCAGCCAAGTTACATACGACGAG.

On this clone: The DNA ends 3 residues before the CDR3 does, and the rest of the CDR3 is filled in from the germline J gene. The rearrangement uses TRBV6-2 or TRBV6-3 and TRBJ1-2; 7 bases fit TRBD1. Germline V gives CDR1 MNHEY, CDR2 SVGEGT. CDR3 size: 15 residues. V was pared by 4 bases and J by 3 bases, with 8 bases of the junction left unmatched. The sequenced part of the CDR3 DNA is TGTGCCAGCAGTTGGACGGACAGGCGACACTATGGC. Translating it yields CASSWTDRRHYG. The complete CDR3 sequence is CASSWTDRRHYGYTF.

Of note for this clone: The missing CDR3 end, 3 residues past where the read stops, is filled in from the germline J gene. The chain links TRBV5-1 to TRBJ1-2; D unclear. Germline CDR1 reads SGHRS; CDR2 reads YFSETQ. The CDR3 sequence is 17 residues long. The CDR3 sequence: CASSLVGGGVSTDTYTF. CDR3 bases read: TGCGCCAGCAGCTTGGTCGGTGGCGGGGTTAGCACAGATACC. Supplemented by reference TRBV5-1 and TRBJ1-2, the full variable domain reads KAGVTQTPRYLIKTRGQQVTLSCSPISGHRSVSWYQQTPGQGLQFLFEYFSETQRNKGNFPGRFSGRQFSNSRSEMNVSTLELGDSALYLCASSLVGGGVSTDTYTFGSGTRLTVV.

A word on this clone: The read terminates 3 residues before the CDR3 end, so the remaining end is supplied by the germline J gene. This rearrangement joins TRBV29-1 to TRBJ1-1, with D uncertain. From germline, CDR1 is SQVTM and CDR2 ANQGSEA. CDR3 size: 13 residues. V lost 2 bases and J 5 bases, leaving 12 bases between the germline ends. The DNA read from the CDR3 is TGCAGCGTTGAAAGAGGGTTGAGGACTGAA. Encoded protein: CSVERGLRTE. The full CDR3 protein is CSVERGLRTEAFF.

About this clone itself: The read comes to an end 3 residues before the CDR3 does, leaving the germline J gene to fill in the end. J is TRBJ2-3 and V is TRBV7-8; D remains unclear. CDR1 and CDR2 (germline): SGHVS, FQNEAQ. The CDR3 is made up of 12 amino acids. CDR3 sequence: CASSLERLSQYF. Incomplete CDR3 DNA: TGTGCCAGCAGCTTAGAACGCCTATCG.

Turning to this clone: Coverage ceases 3 residues before the CDR3 finishes, and the germline J gene fills in the end. The genes are TRBV19 and TRBJ2-3, with D possibly being TRBD1 (8 bases). Germline values: CDR1 LNHDA, CDR2 SQIVND (reference sequence). Trimming pared 7 bases from V and 6 bases from J, leaving 17 bases between. The CDR3 totals 14 residues. Here the CDR3 reads CASIRTGREDTQYF. CDR3 DNA (partial): TGTGCCAGTATCAGGACAGGGCGGGAGGATACG.

As to this clone: Read sequence stops 3 residues before the CDR3 end, and the germline J gene provides the missing end. This chain connects TRBV6-1 to TRBJ2-3, with a tentative D call TRBD1 (5 bases). In germline, CDR1 is MNHNS, CDR2 SASEGT. Trimming took off 0 bases at V and 5 bases at J, with 15 bases between the two ends. The CDR3 runs to 16 residues. The sequenced part of the CDR3 DNA is TGTGCCAGCAGTGAAGCGCTGGGGCAGGGTGTAGATACG. Translated: CASSEALGQGVDT. The whole CDR3 sequence reads CASSEALGQGVDTQYF.

To note about this clone: The read stops 3 residues short of the end of the CDR3; the missing end is completed from the germline J gene. The V and J genes are TRBV20-1 and TRBJ2-3; the match to TRBD2 covers 13 bases. With 0 bases clipped from V and 2 bases from J, the junction kept 8 bases outside the gene matches. The length of the CDR3 is 18 residues. CDR1 and CDR2 from the germline V gene are DFQATT and SNEGSKA (reference sequence). This CDR3 reads CSARDPGLAGTLTDTQYF. The sequenced part of the CDR3 DNA is TGCAGTGCTAGAGATCCGGGACTAGCGGGGACTCTCACAGATACG.

Notes on this clone: The CDR3 end is not reached by the read, which stops 3 residues before it; the germline J gene fills it in. The chain employs TRBV15 and TRBJ1-4; D remains unclear. This CDR3 is built from 15 residues. V lost 0 bases to trimming and J lost 1 base, with 6 bases between them. Germline CDR1 reads LNHNV; CDR2 reads YYDKDF (reference sequence). CDR3 DNA, as far as it was read: TGTGCCACCAGCAGAGATAAGGGAACTAATGAAAAA. Translated, it gives CATSRDKGTNEK. The CDR3 in full is CATSRDKGTNEKLFF. The whole variable domain, remainder taken from reference TRBV15 and TRBJ1-4, is DAMVIQNPRYQVTQFGKPVTLSCSQTLNHNVMYWYQQKSSQAPKLLFHYYDKDFNNEADTPDNFQSRRPNTSFCFLDIRSPGLGDTAMYLCATSRDKGTNEKLFFGSGTQLSVL.

Comments on this clone: The CDR3 end falls 3 residues outside the read, so it is completed with the germline J gene. The chain has TRBV6-2 or TRBV6-3 and TRBJ2-1, with D perhaps matching TRBD2 (6 bases). Per the germline V gene, CDR1 is MNHEY and CDR2 is SVGEGT. Between the trimmed V and J ends, which lost 7 bases and 0 bases, there was a span of 13 bases. The CDR3 contains 15 residues. This chain's CDR3 is CASTTWTISYNEQFF. CDR3 bases read: TGTGCCAGCACTACTTGGACTATCTCCTACAATGAG.

Remarks on this clone: Coverage ceases 3 residues before the CDR3 finishes, and the germline J gene fills in the end. This chain connects TRBV20-1 to TRBJ2-2; TRBD2 matches 7 bases. CDR1 is DFQATT and CDR2 is SNEGSKA in the germline V gene (reference sequence). The length of the CDR3 is 13 residues. Partial CDR3 DNA: TGCAGTGCTAACTGGGGGGGTAATTCACCG. Amino acids: CSANWGGNSP. The whole CDR3 sequence reads CSANWGGNSPLFF.

As regards this clone: Read sequence stops 3 residues before the CDR3 end, and the germline J gene provides the missing end. This chain joins TRBV11-2 and TRBJ2-7; a weak D match, TRBD1 (5 bases). Germline lookup yields CDR1 SGHAT and CDR2 FQNNGV. Trimming shortened V by 5 bases and J by 0 bases, and 11 bases separated the two germline ends. The CDR3 is 14 amino acids. The CDR3 here is CASSPDISSYEQYF. The part of the CDR3 DNA that was read is TGTGCCAGCAGCCCGGACATCAGCTCCTACGAG.

Notes on this clone: The read ends 3 residues early relative to the CDR3; the germline J gene fills the gap. V is TRBV5-1 and J is TRBJ2-7, with D perhaps TRBD2 (6 bases). CDR1 is SGHRS and CDR2 is YFSETQ in the germline V gene. This CDR3 region has 12 residues. The ends were cut back, 4 bases at V and 4 bases at J, with 9 bases in the middle. This CDR3 reads CASSQTSYEQYF. The sequenced CDR3 bases are TGCGCCAGCAGCCAGACTAGTTACGAG.

Comments on this clone: The read terminates 3 residues before the CDR3 end, so the remaining end is supplied by the germline J gene. The V gene is TRBV14, the J gene TRBJ1-4; D gene unclear. The CDR3 totals 14 residues. V shed 1 base and J shed 5 bases, with 8 bases lying between them. The V gene's germline CDR1 is SGHDN and CDR2 FVKESK. Partial CDR3 DNA: TGTGCCAGCAGCCAAGGCCCTGCGAATGAAAAA. It is translated as CASSQGPANEK. The full CDR3 reads CASSQGPANEKLFF.

Points on this clone: The read is 3 residues too short to cover the CDR3 end, so that end is filled in from the germline J gene. The chain links TRBV4-2 to TRBJ2-1; 7 nucleotides match TRBD1. V lost 4 bases and J lost 1; bases outside the gene matches: 10. This CDR3 has 17 residues. Germline values: CDR1 LGHNA, CDR2 YNFKEQ. The CDR3 DNA, read in part, is TGTGCCAGCAGCCTCGGTGGTCAGGGGGTTTCCTACAATGAG. Translated: CASSLGGQGVSYNE. In full, the CDR3 is CASSLGGQGVSYNEQFF.

In the case of this clone: The read gets to within 3 residues of the CDR3 end, and the germline J gene fills in the rest. The chain joins TRBV10-3 to TRBJ2-2, with D perhaps matching TRBD1 (6 bases). Germline V CDR1 and CDR2: ENHRY, SYGVKD. The CDR3 consists of 14 residues. V lost 6 bases and J 7 bases, leaving 15 bases between the germline ends. The CDR3 spells CAISADRSVGELFF. CDR3 DNA, as far as it was read: TGTGCCATCAGCGCTGACAGGTCGGTCGGGGAG.

To note about this clone: The read falls 3 residues short of the CDR3 end, and the missing part is taken from the germline J gene. The chain combines TRBV11-2 with TRBJ1-5; D is possibly TRBD1 (5 bases). Looked up from germline, CDR1 is SGHAT and CDR2 is FQNNGV. The CDR3 spans 13 residues. Between the trimmed V and J ends, which lost 0 bases and 7 bases, there was a span of 7 bases. Incomplete CDR3 DNA: TGTGCCAGCAGCTTAGAGGGGGGACAGCCC. Translation: CASSLEGGQP. The whole CDR3 protein is CASSLEGGQPQHF. Looking up the rest from reference TRBV11-2 and TRBJ1-5 gives the full variable domain: EAGVAQSPRYKIIEKRQSVAFWCNPISGHATLYWYQQILGQGPKLLIQFQNNGVVDDSQLPKDRFSAERLKGVDSTLKIQPAKLEDSAVYLCASSLEGGQPQHFGDGTRLSIL.

Comment on this clone: The read finishes 3 residues shy of the CDR3 end, and the germline J gene is used to complete it. This rearrangement joins TRBV12-3 or TRBV12-4 to TRBJ2-7, with 9 positions matching TRBD1. CDR3 length: 14 amino acids. The J segment lost 2 bases and the V segment lost 6 bases, leaving 5 bases of the junction unmatched. The CDR3 bases that were read are TGTGCCAGCAGCGTGACAGGGGGAACCTACGAG. Its protein is CASSVTGGTYE. The whole CDR3 reads CASSVTGGTYEQYF.